The following is a T cell receptor beta chain sequence with its context. The antigen this receptor binds is unknown. Nothing much larger sits one base from this clone, and base qualities are not available. The data are from a study of response to subunit inactivated influenza vaccine (dated by TCRdb to the late 2010s). As for the study more broadly: Deep quantitative profiling of the T cell receptor repertoire was used in the study to follow responses to a trivalent subunit inactivated influenza vaccine.

Trimming costs V 4 bases and J 5 bases, and their ends lie 9 bases apart. According to the germline V gene (reference sequence), CDR1 reads MNHEY and CDR2 reads SMNVEV. The cysteine opens and the phenylalanine closes a CDR3 of 12 amino acids. Only the CDR3 DNA is retained, 36 bases long and in frame from the first base. Library preparation was by RT-PCR. The data were produced on an Illumina HiSeq 2500. TCRdb redid the processing of the public reads, applying fastp at Q25 and MiXCR, and retained in-frame beta chains. Each entry merges the rows of one CDR3 protein and shows their most common DNA and genes. For this sample the table gives around 760,000 distinct CDR3 sequences, of which approximately 15% were detected only once. The top ten clones comprise around 6.5% of the sample. Broader findings and caveats from the paper: The authors proposed that each seasonal influenza vaccination may bring in only a limited number of new T cells.

The TCR was taken from a man aged 45-65 years who received an inactivated influenza vaccine. Donor details come from another sample of the same person, matched by shared clones. Rearrangement joined TRBV27 to TRBJ2-7; a confident D gene designation cannot be given. Sequencing was performed on PBMCs from blood, taken around two weeks before vaccination. The nucleotide sequence is given as TGTGCCAGCAGTTCACGGTACAACGAGCAGTACTTC. It translates as CASSSRYNEQYF.